One TCR beta chain is described in this entry. Its specific antigen is unknown. It has no much larger one-base neighbor in the sample; base qualities were not kept. This entry belongs to a study of cytomegalovirus exposure and HLA in healthy donors (dated by TCRdb to 2017 to 2019). For context, the study as a whole: An earlier analysis of 587 of the donors reported over 250 Gb of sequence data and around 100 million unique TCR beta sequences obtained from around 180 million T cells. Approximately 310 gigabases of sequencing data and tens of millions of unique TCR sequences were included in an early release covering around 600 HLA-typed donors. Of the 300 to 450 genotyped donors, approximately 83% fell in the genetic ancestry cluster associated with self-reported Caucasian donors. The study aimed to test whether cataloging public T cell receptors could reveal signatures of past pathogen exposure. Using immunosequencing, the study profiled T cell repertoires from about 650 subjects and related those repertoires to cytomegalovirus serostatus. In addition to the first cohort of 666 subjects, a separate validation cohort of approximately 130 different subjects was used. To predict cytomegalovirus infection status, the study combined high-throughput TCR immunosequencing, statistical association of individual TCRs with disease status, and machine learning. In a later analysis, previously published TCR beta repertoires from 666 donors were re-analyzed and high-resolution HLA genotyping was added so that TCR occurrence patterns could be studied. The later analysis used no new phenotypic data to find candidate immune exposures, relying instead on TCR beta sequences and their occurrence across donors. An earlier analysis of about 620 of the donors applied high-throughput TCR beta sequencing to assess whether each TCR beta V gene segment acted as functional or pseudogenic. Donor age, sex, ethnicity and CMV serostatus were compiled together with the repertoire data. A later genetic analysis used genome-wide SNP genotypes for about 65% of the roughly 670 donors, treating that subset as a discovery cohort. All discovery cohort repertoires had been generated using a single sequencing platform. Class I and class II HLA loci were covered by the typing at four-digit resolution. The number of typed donors differed by locus: 629-630 for A, B, C, DRB1 and DQB1; some 500 for DQA1; 606 for DPA1; and roughly 470 for DPB1. Several DR-DQ haplotypes were treated as single units for association and clustering because of strong linkage in the cohort. Among roughly 400 genotyped donors of the cohort, an average of around 240,000 unique TCR beta nucleotide sequences were sequenced per donor, roughly a sixth of them non-productive.

Trimming costs V 5 bases and J 5 bases, and their ends lie 9 bases apart. CDR1 and CDR2 are read off the germline V gene as MDHEN and SYDVKM. The CDR3 holds 12 amino acids from the cysteine to the phenylalanine. Of the read, only the CDR3 DNA is kept; its 36 bases are in frame from base 1. The cohort consisted of 600 to 750 healthy bone marrow donors. At the time of sampling, every cohort member was nominally healthy, though immune exposures that went unrecorded were likely present. The donor tested CMV seronegative and was one of the 352 seronegative cohort members. A peripheral blood sample was collected from each donor, and TCR beta sequencing was performed on peripheral blood mononuclear cells. Genomic DNA was extracted from the blood cell samples with the Qiagen DNeasy Blood Extraction Kit. What the research found in general, with its limitations: This cohort had only TCR beta chains sequenced, and the lack of alpha or paired-chain data limited which features could be detected. When HLA alleles, especially DR and DQ, strongly co-occurred, attributing TCR associations to individual alleles was difficult. A further reported finding was that TCR beta sequences accurately predicted the HLA-A and HLA-B alleles for most subjects in the first cohort. HLA typing was unavailable for some donors at each locus, so association tests used only the typed subset. Three of the identified cytomegalovirus-associated TCR beta chains were confirmed in vitro to be specific for cytomegalovirus antigens. Presence/absence analyses assumed roughly uniform sequencing depth across donors, an assumption that may not hold. In a later analysis, HLA-associated TCR beta chains showed more clonal expansion and lower generation probabilities than non-associated chains that were equally common. An earlier analysis of approximately 540 of the donors showed that most TCR beta V segments appeared in productive rearrangements either about 87% or about 30% of the time, which broadly matched IMGT annotations. According to a later analysis, most CMV-associated TCR beta chains appeared to be HLA-restricted, and the HLA associations seemed to be driven largely by CMV exposure. Some IMGT-functional V segments, including TRBV6-2 and TRBV6-3, could not be distinguished by the 87-base-pair reads and were therefore excluded. According to a later analysis, TCR association rates differed among HLA loci, with DRB1 alleles showing the most associated TCRs and HLA-C alleles showing the fewest. A later genetic analysis reported fewer N-insertions in productive TCRs among donors in an Asian-associated ancestry cluster than the roughly 620-donor mean. At a false discovery rate of 0.05, a later analysis linked fewer than 20,000 TCR beta sequences to specific HLA alleles. According to a later analysis, parvovirus B19, influenza, CMV and Epstein-Barr virus appeared linked to several top co-occurrence clusters. The study gave a list of under 200 TCR beta chains associated with cytomegalovirus. The sequencing pipeline was judged likely to have produced a cluster of highly shared sequence variants as a technical artifact. Across donors, most TCR sequences were observed very rarely, whereas some public TCRs were present in many individuals. About 15 rarely observed V segments, including chromosome 9 orphons, were excluded from the earlier analysis of about 500 of the donors because counts were too low. Correlated functional status among segregating V segments might reflect linkage disequilibrium, but an unknown experimental factor could not be ruled out. Cytomegalovirus status was reported to be diagnosed by the classifier with high specificity and sensitivity in both the original and validation cohorts. A later genetic analysis associated a missense DCLRE1C variant with V-gene and J-gene trimming of TCR beta chains, and an independent cohort replicated the association. The authors suggested that the approach could potentially be extended to other disease states and immunological phenotypes. The only immune exposure information available for the cohort was CMV serostatus.

The library came from the immunoSEQ multiplex PCR assay. For the multiplex PCR, a mixture combining 60 forward primers for TCR Vbeta segments and 13 reverse primers for TCR Jbeta segments was used. The CDR3 region of rearranged TCR beta genes was amplified from genomic DNA with a multiplex PCR assay. Amplified TCR beta libraries were sequenced as 87-base-pair reads on the Illumina HiSeq System. Under the source paper's analysis protocol: A later analysis counted approximately 74 million unique TCR beta chains across the approximately 700 repertoires, and around 12 million of these chains were shared by at least two donors. To remove PCR and sequencing errors, raw reads were error-corrected and collapsed into unique sequences using a nearest-neighbor algorithm that merged closely related sequences. Alignment of CDR3 sequences to IMGT reference sequences was used to assign V, D and J gene segments. Each retained sequence needed at least a six-nucleotide match to both a V gene segment and a J gene segment. A rearrangement was called productive if the CDR3 had no stop codons and remained in frame with V and J, and every other rearrangement was called non-productive. Following IMGT convention, CDR3 was defined as the stretch from the second conserved V-encoded cysteine to the conserved J-encoded phenylalanine. The earlier analysis of fewer than 750 of the donors excluded sequences that lacked an unambiguous match to a single V gene segment. In an earlier analysis of 587 of the donors, a V segment was called functional when productive rearrangements were above 56.7%, and segregating when the standard deviation between donors exceeded 5%. A statistical classification framework was developed to diagnose cytomegalovirus status using the catalog of TCR beta chain sequences. In a later analysis, TCR nucleotide sequences were compared against IMGT/GENE-DB human TR gene sequences so that V and J genes could be assigned. The TCRdist pipeline was used in a later analysis to assign CDR3 sequences and most-parsimonious VDJ recombination scenarios. In a later analysis, each TCR beta chain was defined by its CDR3 amino acid sequence together with its V-gene family, and reads without a unique V-gene family were excluded. To address suspected cross-contamination and a sequencing artifact, a later analysis removed roughly 580 highly shared, low-generation-probability nucleotide sequences. In a later analysis, a clonal expansion index was calculated for each public chain from normalized within-repertoire ranks of inferred template counts. In a later analysis, generation probabilities were computed with a VDJ recombination model fitted to out-of-frame rearrangements, and the resulting probabilities were checked against IGoR. A later analysis scored TCR-TCR, TCR-HLA and TCR-CMV co-occurrence with hypergeometric tests, applying a repertoire-size bias correction to TCR pairs. A later analysis estimated false discovery rates by permuting HLA or CMV assignments 20 times. In a later analysis, co-occurring TCRs were grouped using DBSCAN, and TCRdist sequence similarity was added for clustering within HLA-allele-positive subsets. Repertoires with fewer than 30,000 or more than 120,000 public chains were left out of co-occurrence clustering, as were about five repertoires with anomalous nucleotide sharing. Drawn from immuneACCESS, this table holds only the in-frame rearrangements with V and J called that TCRdb kept. Clones are partly lost; checked studies trace under half to an unresolved V gene and leave the rest unexplained. From that table come the V and J calls and clone size; the DNA was used to work out D and trimming. This sample is represented by some 85,000 clones; about 88% of them were singletons. The ten largest clones take up about 2.4% of the sample.

Sequenced sample: PBMCs. The receptor chain draws on TRBV28 and TRBJ1-2, with no reliable assignment of the D segment. This clonotype was sampled from a woman between 50 and 59 years old in good health and CMV-seronegative. The DNA sequence is TGTGCCAGCAGTAATGGCCGTTATGGCTACACCTTC. This translates into CASSNGRYGYTF.